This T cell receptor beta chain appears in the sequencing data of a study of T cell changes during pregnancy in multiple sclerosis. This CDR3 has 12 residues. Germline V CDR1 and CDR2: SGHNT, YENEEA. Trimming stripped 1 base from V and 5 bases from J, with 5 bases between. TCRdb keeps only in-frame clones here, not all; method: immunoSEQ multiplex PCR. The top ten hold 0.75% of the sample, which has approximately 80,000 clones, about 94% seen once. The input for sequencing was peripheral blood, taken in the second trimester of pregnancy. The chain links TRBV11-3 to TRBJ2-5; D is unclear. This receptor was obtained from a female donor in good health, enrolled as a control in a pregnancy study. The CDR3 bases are TGTGCCAGCAGCTTAGGGCAGGAGACCCAGTACTTC. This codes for CASSLGQETQYF.